This T cell receptor (beta chain) was captured by sequencing in a study of cytomegalovirus exposure and HLA in healthy donors. The study's findings and limits: The records held CMV serostatus as the only immune exposure information.

Researchers ran the PCR with 60 Vbeta and 13 Jbeta primers. Source study methods: Later analysis identified tens of millions of unique TCR beta chains, 8.5 million to 13 million shared. Libraries were prepared by immunoSEQ multiplex PCR; TCRdb keeps only in-frame clonotypes and omits some of them. V and J calls and clone size follow that table, whereas D and trimming were derived from the DNA. The table lists 110,000 or so clones, around two thirds of them singletons. Trimming pared 1 base from V and 3 bases from J, leaving 20 bases between. Germline V gives CDR1 LNHDA, CDR2 SQIVND (reference sequence). This CDR3 region has 18 residues. This clone was counted a few times. The target antigen is unknown.

This receptor was obtained from a human donor in good health. The sequenced sample consisted of PBMCs. The chain links TRBV19 to TRBJ2-3; weak D call: TRBD1 (5 bases). CDR3 loop: CASSIVGVIRAGTDTQYF. Here the CDR3 DNA reads TGTGCCAGTAGTATAGTTGGCGTCATCAGGGCCGGAACAGATACGCAGTATTTT.